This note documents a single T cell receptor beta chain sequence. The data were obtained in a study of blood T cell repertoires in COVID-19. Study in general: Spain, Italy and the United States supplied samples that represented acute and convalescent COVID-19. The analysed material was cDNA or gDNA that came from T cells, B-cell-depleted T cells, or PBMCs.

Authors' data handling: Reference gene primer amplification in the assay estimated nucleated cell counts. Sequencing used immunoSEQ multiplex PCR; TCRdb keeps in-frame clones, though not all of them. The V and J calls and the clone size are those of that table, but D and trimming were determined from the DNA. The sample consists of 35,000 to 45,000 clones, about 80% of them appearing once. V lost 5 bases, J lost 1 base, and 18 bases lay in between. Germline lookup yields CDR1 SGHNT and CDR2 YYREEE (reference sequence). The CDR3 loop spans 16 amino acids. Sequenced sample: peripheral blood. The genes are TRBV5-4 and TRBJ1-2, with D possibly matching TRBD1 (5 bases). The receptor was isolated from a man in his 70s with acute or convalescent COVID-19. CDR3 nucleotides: TGTGCCAGCAGTCCGGGGGGGGACGGATTTAACTATGGCTACACCTTC. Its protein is CASSPGGDGFNYGYTF.